These 10 T cell receptor beta chains originate from one sample sequenced in a study of shared clonotypes between healthy human individuals. The method was immunoSEQ multiplex PCR; TCRdb's version includes in-frame clones alone and lacks a portion of them. The sample records about 820,000 clones, around 93% being singletons. Only CD45RO-negative cells positively selected for CCR7 counted as naive CD8 cells, so terminally differentiated effector memory CD45RA+ cells were excluded. Sequencing was done on a sample of naive CD8+ T cells sorted from blood. These receptors came from a young man in good health.

The chain combines TRBV7-9 with TRBJ2-2; tentative D call: TRBD2 (5 bases). There are 18 residues in the CDR3. The V and J ends lost 1 base and 0 bases respectively, with 15 bases between them. CDR1 is SEHNR and CDR2 is FQNEAQ in the germline V gene (reference sequence). The CDR3 DNA reads as TGTGCCAGCAGCTTAGAAAAGCGGAAGGCTTCGAACACCGGGGAGCTGTTTTTT. The encoded protein is CASSLEKRKASNTGELFF.

This CDR3 is CAISESPGLAENEQFF. The CDR3 bases are TGTGCCATCAGTGAGTCACCGGGACTAGCGGAAAATGAGCAGTTCTTC. The chain recombines TRBV10-3 with TRBJ2-1; 11 bases are a match to TRBD2. The CDR3 loop spans 16 amino acids. Germline CDR1 is ENHRY and CDR2 is SYGVKD. V shed 0 bases and J 7 bases; nucleotides not matched to a gene: 5.

The gene calls are TRBV28 and TRBJ1-3; 7 bases fit TRBD1. Germline values: CDR1 MDHEN, CDR2 SYDVKM. CDR3 length: 14 amino acids. The junction had 7 bases not matched to a gene; V was cut back by 8 bases and J by 3 bases. CDR3 in DNA: TGTGCCAGCTGGAGGGGGCGATATGGAAACACCATATATTTT. Amino acid sequence: CASWRGRYGNTIYF.

The chain employs TRBV11-2 and TRBJ2-7; TRBD2 is a possible D gene (5 bases). This CDR3 spans 18 amino acids. Trimming removed 4 bases at V and 0 bases at J, with 22 bases between. From germline, CDR1 is SGHAT and CDR2 FQNNGV. The CDR3 coding sequence is TGTGCCAGCAGCTCCCCTACCGGGCAGCCCGAGGGCTCCTACGAGCAGTACTTC. Protein: CASSSPTGQPEGSYEQYF.

The V gene is TRBV7-8, the J gene TRBJ2-3, with 10 bases aligning to TRBD2. The V segment lost 1 base and the J segment 3 bases; nucleotides outside the gene matches: 7. The CDR3 runs to 17 residues. Germline lookup yields CDR1 SGHVS and CDR2 FQNEAQ. CDR3 protein: CASSLVPSGRLTDTQYF. The CDR3 DNA follows: TGTGCCAGCAGCTTAGTCCCTAGCGGGAGATTGACAGATACGCAGTATTTT.

The V call is TRBV4-1, the J call TRBJ2-7; no definite D call. Germline V gene lookup returns CDR1 MGHRA and CDR2 YSYEKL. The CDR3 runs 16 residues. The V end was cut by 1 base, the J end by 7 bases, with 20 bases between. Written as DNA, the CDR3 is TGCGCCAGCAGCCAAGTCGTGAGTGGGCCCGGTGGAGAGCAGTACTTC. This codes for CASSQVVSGPGGEQYF.

The gene calls are TRBV7-9 and TRBJ2-7; 9 positions agree with TRBD2. J lost 4 bases, V lost 2 bases, and 0 bases had no gene match. Germline CDR1 is SEHNR and CDR2 is FQNEAQ (reference sequence). The CDR3 runs to 13 residues. Here the CDR3 reads CASSLLAGYEQYF. The CDR3 region has the DNA TGTGCCAGCAGCTTACTAGCGGGGTACGAGCAGTACTTC.

This rearrangement joins TRBV7-8 to TRBJ2-7, with D uncertain. CDR3 length equals 15 residues. Trimming left V 1 base short and J 1 base short, with 11 bases between. Germline lookup yields CDR1 SGHVS and CDR2 FQNEAQ. The CDR3 bases are TGTGCCAGCAGCTTAGATGGGGTCTATTCCTACGAGCAGTACTTC. Translating it yields CASSLDGVYSYEQYF. Combining the CDR3 with reference TRBV7-8 and TRBJ2-7 gives the whole variable domain GAGVSQSPRYKVAKRGQDVALRCDPISGHVSLFWYQQALGQGPEFLTYFQNEAQLDKSGLPSDRFFAERPEGSVSTLKIQRTQQEDSAVYLCASSLDGVYSYEQYFGPGTRLTVT.

The J gene is TRBJ2-1, the V gene TRBV6-4; 11 nucleotides match TRBD2. This CDR3 region has 16 residues. In germline, CDR1 is MRHNA, CDR2 SNTAGT. J was trimmed by 7 bases and V by 0 bases; bases with no gene match: 5. The CDR3 sequence: CASSDSSGRAWNEQFF. CDR3 in DNA: TGTGCCAGCAGTGACTCTAGCGGGAGGGCCTGGAATGAGCAGTTCTTC.

The V call is TRBV6-1, the J call TRBJ1-5; D gene ambiguous. CDR3 length: 15 residues. Germline values: CDR1 MNHNS, CDR2 SASEGT. The germline V and J ends were trimmed by 5 bases and 2 bases, with 13 bases remaining between them. CDR3 DNA: TGTGCCAGCAGTAGAGGCCCCAGAGGCAATCAGCCCCAGCATTTT. Protein: CASSRGPRGNQPQHF.